The next 24 T cell receptor beta chains were all read from a single sample in a study of blood T cell repertoires in COVID-19. Produced via immunoSEQ multiplex PCR; TCRdb's table is partial and in-frame only. The sample consists of under 95,000 clones, around 88% of them appearing once. Material: peripheral blood. These receptors were collected from a woman of 80 years or more with acute or convalescent COVID-19.

The chain joins TRBV7-2 to TRBJ1-1; D gene unclear. V shed 2 bases and J shed 5 bases, with 12 bases lying between them. The length of the CDR3 is 14 residues. The germline CDR1 and CDR2 sequences are SGHTA and FQGNSA. The CDR3 DNA is TGTGCCAGCAGCTTAACAGCTTCTGGGACTGAAGCTTTCTTT. Residues: CASSLTASGTEAFF. The entire variable domain, with the rest obtained from reference TRBV7-2 and TRBJ1-1, is as follows: GAGVSQSPSNKVTEKGKDVELRCDPISGHTALYWYRQSLGQGLEFLIYFQGNSAPDKSGLPSDRFSAERTGGSVSTLTIQRTQQEDSAVYLCASSLTASGTEAFFGQGTRLTVV.

The CDR3 loop is CASSLRQGATGELFF. CDR3 DNA: TGTGCCAGCAGCTTGAGACAGGGGGCGACCGGGGAGCTGTTTTTT. J is TRBJ2-2 and V is TRBV7-3; 10 bases agree with TRBD1. CDR1 and CDR2 from the germline V gene are SGHTA and FQGTGA. The CDR3 has 15 amino acids. The V segment lost 3 bases and the J segment 5 bases; nucleotides outside the gene matches: 3.

As to this clone: Other DNA sequences in this sample translate to the same CDR3. The chain combines TRBV6-6 with TRBJ2-1; D unresolved. The CDR3 has 14 residues. With 0 bases removed from V and 4 bases from J, the gap between germline ends came to 7 bases. Germline lookup yields CDR1 MNHNY and CDR2 SVGAGI (reference sequence). DNA of the CDR3: TGTGCCAGCAGTTACTCGAGAGTGTACAATGAGCAGTTCTTC. Its protein is CASSYSRVYNEQFF.

In this sample, this clone turned up once. The V and J genes are TRBV3-1 (or the pseudogene TRBV3-2) and TRBJ2-5; TRBD2 is a possible D gene (6 bases). The CDR3 spans 14 residues. CDR1 and CDR2 (germline): LGHDT, YNNKEL (reference sequence). The V end lost 3 bases, the J end lost 4 bases, and 12 bases lay between the germline ends. DNA of the CDR3: TGTGCCAGCAGCCAGGGCTTGGGGGGAGAGACCCAGTACTTC. This translates into CASSQGLGGETQYF.

This clone was counted only a few times. The chain is built from TRBV2 and TRBJ2-7; 8 positions match TRBD1. Germline V gene sequence: CDR1 SNHLY, CDR2 FYNNEI. Trimming took 6 bases from V and 3 from J; bases not matched to a gene: 4. CDR3 length: 13 residues. The CDR3 here is CASSSTGGYEQYF. CDR3 nucleotide sequence: TGTGCCAGCAGCTCTACAGGGGGCTACGAGCAGTACTTC.

The chain carries TRBV30 and TRBJ1-5, with D perhaps TRBD1 (6 bases). This CDR3 has 14 residues. Germline lookup yields CDR1 GTSNPN and CDR2 SVGIG (reference sequence). Trimming removed 2 bases at V and 4 bases at J, with 12 bases between. The DNA of the CDR3 is TGTGCCTGGAGTAGCGGACAGCCAAATCAGCCCCAGCATTTT. Protein: CAWSSGQPNQPQHF.

The chain is built from TRBV25-1 and TRBJ1-2; D may be TRBD1 (5 bases). Trimming stripped 6 bases from V and 4 bases from J, with 9 bases between. The germline CDR1 and CDR2 sequences are MGHDK and SYGVNS. CDR3 length: 12 amino acids. CDR3 in amino acids: CASSTQVYGYTF. The CDR3 DNA follows: TGTGCCAGCAGCACACAGGTCTATGGCTACACCTTC.

This clone occurred a few times. This sequence joins TRBV10-1 and TRBJ2-7, with D possibly matching TRBD2 (6 bases). The CDR3 length is 14 residues. Germline CDR1 WNHNN, CDR2 SYGVQD (reference sequence). Trimming pared 9 bases from V and 0 bases from J, leaving 15 bases between. This CDR3 reads CARLLLAYSYEQYF. In nucleotides, the CDR3 is TGCGCCAGACTCTTGCTAGCGTACTCCTACGAGCAGTACTTC.

This chain uses TRBV5-4 with TRBJ1-4; maybe TRBD1 (5 bases). Trimming pared 4 bases from V and 3 bases from J, leaving 10 bases between. CDR3 size: 14 residues. Germline CDR1 reads SGHNT; CDR2 reads YYREEE (reference sequence). Here the CDR3 reads CASSRQGSNEKLFF. The CDR3 nucleotides read TGTGCCAGCAGCCGGCAGGGATCTAATGAAAAACTGTTTTTT. The whole variable domain, remainder taken from reference TRBV5-4 and TRBJ1-4, is ETGVTQSPTHLIKTRGQQVTLRCSSQSGHNTVSWYQQALGQGPQFIFQYYREEENGRGNFPPRFSGLQFPNYSSELNVNALELDDSALYLCASSRQGSNEKLFFGSGTQLSVL.

This clone is a singleton in its sample. The CDR3 bases are TGTGCCAGCAGCTTAGGTTTTGGGGGGGCAAGGAATGAGCAGTTCTTC. Translation gives CASSLGFGGARNEQFF. This chain joins TRBV7-6 and TRBJ2-1, with D perhaps TRBD2 (7 bases). V was trimmed by 1 base and J by 7 bases, leaving 17 bases between them. The germline gives CDR1 SGHVS, CDR2 FNYEAQ. The CDR3 has 16 amino acids.

Details on this clone: One junction end does not reproduce the germline sequence, and a read error may be involved. This rearrangement joins TRBV6-5 to TRBJ2-4, with D tentatively TRBD2 (5 bases). From germline, CDR1 is MNHEY and CDR2 SVGAGI. CDR3 length equals 13 residues. CDR3 DNA: TGTGCCAGCAGCTACGGACGAGAGGGCATTCAGTACTTT. This encodes CASSYGREGIQYF.

This chain links TRBV5-1 with TRBJ1-3; D ambiguous. Trimming stripped 4 bases from V and 1 base from J, with 9 bases between. Germline CDR1 and CDR2: SGHRS and YFSETQ. The CDR3 contains 14 residues. The CDR3 DNA sequence: TGCGCCAGCAGCACAGCCGTTTCTGGAAACACCATATATTTT. Protein product: CASSTAVSGNTIYF.

The chain has TRBV9 and TRBJ1-3; tentatively, D is TRBD1 (6 bases). Germline CDR1 is SGDLS and CDR2 is YYNGEE. Trimming removed 0 bases at V and 4 bases at J, with 11 bases between. The CDR3 consists of 15 residues. For the CDR3, the DNA is TGTGCCAGCAGCGTAGTGGGGGCGCGGGGAAACACCATATATTTT. It translates to CASSVVGARGNTIYF.

This rearrangement joins TRBV7-3 to TRBJ1-1; possibly TRBD1 for D (6 bases). V was pared by 3 bases and J by 5 bases, with 13 bases between. CDR3 length: 14 amino acids. The V gene's germline CDR1 is SGHTA and CDR2 FQGTGA. The CDR3: CASSFQGSGTEAFF. The CDR3, as DNA: TGTGCCAGCAGCTTCCAGGGGTCAGGAACTGAAGCTTTCTTT.

The J gene is TRBJ2-3, the V gene TRBV6-5; tentative D call: TRBD1 (5 bases). Germline-derived CDR1 and CDR2 are MNHEY and SVGAGI. The CDR3 is 15 amino acids. Deletions cut 5 bases from V and 0 bases from J, with 12 bases between. In DNA form, the CDR3 reads TGTGCCAGCAGTCCCAGGGTATCCAGCACAGATACGCAGTATTTT. It is translated as CASSPRVSSTDTQYF.

The V gene is TRBV15, the J gene TRBJ2-7, with D possibly TRBD1 on 6 matching bases. Trimming took off 5 bases at V and 3 bases at J, with 14 bases between the two ends. Germline CDR1 and CDR2: LNHNV and YYDKDF (reference sequence). The CDR3 has 14 residues. In nucleotides, the CDR3 is TGTGCCACCAGCCGAGGGGGAGAGGTCTACGAGCAGTACTTC. Protein sequence: CATSRGGEVYEQYF.

The chain has TRBV21-1 and TRBJ1-2; the table names TRBD1, a call not compared with the DNA. TRBV21-1 is a pseudogene. The CDR3 totals 13 residues. The CDR3 spells CASSSTGRDGYTF. The CDR3 DNA follows: TGTGCCAGCAGCAGTACAGGTCGGGATGGCTACACCTTC.

The rearrangement joins TRBV7-3 to TRBJ2-3, with 8 bases identical to TRBD2. This CDR3 region has 13 residues. V was pared by 2 bases and J by 5 bases, with 0 bases of the junction left unmatched. The germline gives CDR1 SGHTA, CDR2 FQGTGA. The chain's CDR3 is CASSLAGGDTQYF. The CDR3 nucleotides read TGTGCCAGCAGCTTAGCGGGGGGAGATACGCAGTATTTT.

The chain links TRBV6-4 to TRBJ2-1, with a tentative D call TRBD2 (6 bases). Trimming removed 4 bases from V and 0 bases from J, with 10 bases in between. The V gene's germline CDR1 is MRHNA and CDR2 SNTAGT. This CDR3 region has 15 residues. The CDR3 reads CASSGDGGSYNEQFF. In DNA, the CDR3 is TGTGCCAGCAGTGGGGACGGGGGCTCCTACAATGAGCAGTTCTTC.

The V and J genes are TRBV4-1 and TRBJ1-4; D is unresolved. This CDR3 spans 14 amino acids. CDR1 is MGHRA and CDR2 is YSYEKL in the germline V gene. Trimming took off 4 bases at V and 0 bases at J, with 6 bases between the two ends. This CDR3 is CASSRSATNEKLFF. As DNA, the CDR3 is TGCGCCAGCAGCCGGAGTGCAACTAATGAAAAACTGTTTTTT.

The rearrangement uses TRBV11-3 and TRBJ1-1, with TRBD1 matching over 7 bases. The germline V gene has CDR1 SGHNT and CDR2 YENEEA. Unmatched junction bases numbered 6, after V lost 0 bases and J lost 5 bases. The CDR3 is 15 residues long. CDR3 sequence: CASSLETGRSTEAFF. The CDR3 DNA reads as TGTGCCAGCAGCTTAGAGACAGGGCGGTCAACTGAAGCTTTCTTT.

The table lists this clone with a few counts. The gene calls are TRBV4-1 and TRBJ2-7; 10 nucleotides align to TRBD2. Trimming cost V 3 bases and J 1 base; bases outside gene matches: 3. The CDR3 covers 15 residues. Looked up from germline, CDR1 is MGHRA and CDR2 is YSYEKL. CDR3 in DNA: TGCGCCAGCAGCCACCCGGGACTAGCGTCCTACGAGCAGTACTTC. Its protein product is CASSHPGLASYEQYF.

This chain connects TRBV6-5 to TRBJ2-7; maybe TRBD1 (7 bases). Trimming pared 6 bases from V and 3 bases from J, leaving 18 bases between. Looked up from germline, CDR1 is MNHEY and CDR2 is SVGAGI. CDR3 size: 15 residues. This CDR3 reads CASSKQGRPFYEQYF. The CDR3 DNA reads as TGTGCCAGCAGCAAACAGGGGAGGCCTTTCTACGAGCAGTACTTC.

The chain carries TRBV6-5 and TRBJ2-7; 7 bases match TRBD1. Germline CDR1 is MNHEY and CDR2 is SVGAGI. J was trimmed by 8 bases and V by 6 bases; bases with no gene match: 10. This CDR3 contains 13 residues. The CDR3: CASRPSDRDKQYF. For the CDR3, the DNA is TGTGCCAGCAGGCCGTCAGACAGGGATAAGCAGTACTTC.